The clone carrying this T cell receptor (beta chain) was seen many times. Its antigen is not known. The sample is drawn from a study of metastatic and nonmetastatic thyroid tumors. Looking at the study overall: For malignant and benign thyroid patients, tumor or nodule tissue and blood were the sources whose repertoires were compared.

Thyroid surgery took place with no prior treatment in any patient. Study-level points and caveats: It was reported that TCR beta diversity was significantly higher in malignant thyroid tumors than benign nodules, in blood and tumor.

Germline CDR1 and CDR2: SNHLY and FYNNEI. Trimming left V 9 bases short and J 0 bases short, with 14 bases between. The CDR3 extends over 15 amino acids. Authors' processing steps: Variation in CDR3 across clinicopathological groups served as the basis for constructing a distant-metastasis classifier in papillary thyroid cancer. With MiXCR, TCRdb reprocessed the PCR reads. The V and J calls come from TCRdb's annotation, not from the publication. The sample carries roughly 30,000 clones, 24% recorded once. J is TRBJ2-2 and V is TRBV2, with unresolved D. Specimen: blood. The clonotype comes from a female donor with papillary thyroid cancer or a benign thyroid nodule (not recorded which). Some clones in this sample may be carry-over from other donors' samples. CDR3 bases: TGTGCCAGGATGGCGGATCCGCCGAACACCGGGGAGCTGTTTTTT. Protein: CARMADPPNTGELFF.